This T cell receptor (beta chain) was captured in a study of cytomegalovirus exposure and HLA in healthy donors. PCR used 60 Vbeta primers and 13 Jbeta primers. TCRdb keeps only in-frame clones here, not all; method: immunoSEQ multiplex PCR. The sample yields roughly 78,000 clones, about two thirds seen once. The clonotype was recovered from a man in his thirties or forties in good health and CMV-seropositive. The sequenced sample was PBMCs.

The CDR3: CASSPGGRAGTEAFF. The CDR3 DNA reads as TGTGCCAGCAGCCCGGGGGGACGGGCGGGCACTGAAGCTTTCTTT. J is TRBJ1-1 and V is TRBV16; D perhaps matches TRBD1 (5 bases). Germline CDR1 reads KGHSY; CDR2 reads FQNENV. Trimming cost V 4 bases and J 4 bases, with 16 bases left between them. The CDR3 runs 15 residues.